Each of the 13 T cell receptor beta chains below was sequenced from the same sample in a study of shared clonotypes between healthy human individuals. Method: immunoSEQ multiplex PCR; TCRdb's copy keeps in-frame clones and lacks some. The repertoire holds about half a million clones, with 81% as singletons. The sequencing sample was made of PBMCs. These receptors all stem from a woman aged 40 to 50 in good health. Some clones in this sample may be carry-over from other donors' samples.

The rearrangement joins TRBV18 to TRBJ1-2, with D possibly being TRBD1 (5 bases). The CDR3 sequence is 15 residues long. V was cut by 1 base and J by 3 bases, with 12 bases left in between. The germline CDR1 and CDR2 sequences are KGHSH and LQKENI. CDR3 region: CASSPQGGADYGYTF. DNA of the CDR3: TGTGCCAGCTCACCACAAGGCGGGGCGGACTATGGCTACACCTTC. The full variable domain, completed using reference TRBV18 and TRBJ1-2, is NAGVMQNPRHLVRRRGQEARLRCSPMKGHSHVYWYRQLPEEGLKFMVYLQKENIIDESGMPKERFSAEFPKEGPSILRIQQVVRGDSAAYFCASSPQGGADYGYTFGSGTRLTVV.

Points on this clone: A far larger clone lies a single base away; this is likely a read error. The rearrangement links TRBV28 to TRBJ1-3; the D gene is possibly TRBD1 (5 bases). The length of the CDR3 is 15 residues. In germline, CDR1 is MDHEN, CDR2 SYDVKM. V dropped 4 bases and J dropped 2 bases, with 12 bases sitting between them. In DNA, the CDR3 is TGTGCCAGCAGTTCGACCAGGGTCACTGGAAACACCATATATTTT. It translates to CASSSTRVTGNTIYF.

The chain uses TRBV7-3 and TRBJ2-5, with D tentatively TRBD2 (5 bases). Germline-derived CDR1 and CDR2 are SGHTA and FQGTGA. The CDR3 runs 13 residues. V dropped 5 bases and J dropped 2 bases, with 9 bases sitting between them. CDR3 loop: CASSHGDQETQYF. The CDR3 DNA is TGTGCCAGCAGCCACGGGGATCAAGAGACCCAGTACTTC.

As to this clone: This sample also contains other DNA sequences that code for the same CDR3. The chain uses TRBV7-9 and TRBJ2-5; no definite D call. V was trimmed by 5 bases and J by 2 bases, leaving 3 bases between them. Germline-derived CDR1 and CDR2 are SEHNR and FQNEAQ (reference sequence). This CDR3 region has 11 residues. The CDR3 loop reads CASSPQETQYF. Here the CDR3 DNA reads TGTGCCAGCAGCCCGCAAGAGACCCAGTACTTC.

The chain joins TRBV2 to TRBJ2-2; D is ambiguous. Per the germline V gene, CDR1 is SNHLY and CDR2 is FYNNEI. The V and J ends lost 8 bases and 0 bases respectively, with 10 bases between them. The CDR3 is 14 residues long. This CDR3 reads CASGSRTNTGELFF. CDR3 nucleotide sequence: TGTGCCAGCGGGTCGCGAACGAACACCGGGGAGCTGTTTTTT.

V gene TRBV5-1 combines with J gene TRBJ2-7; weak D call: TRBD2 (6 bases). With 3 bases removed from V and 1 base from J, the gap between germline ends came to 11 bases. This CDR3 spans 14 amino acids. Germline CDR1 is SGHRS and CDR2 is YFSETQ. The CDR3 DNA reads TGCGCCAGCAGCTGGGGGGATCAGTCCTACGAGCAGTACTTC. Its translation: CASSWGDQSYEQYF.

This rearrangement joins TRBV28 to TRBJ1-2; 9 nucleotides agree with TRBD1. Germline V gene sequence: CDR1 MDHEN, CDR2 SYDVKM. Trimming cost V 6 bases and J 8 bases; bases outside gene matches: 13. The CDR3 length is 15 residues. As DNA, the CDR3 is TGTGCCAGCAGCTCCACAGGGGGCGCGGGGTTCGGCTACACCTTC. Its translation is CASSSTGGAGFGYTF.

Regarding this clone: A far larger clone is off by one base, so a read error is likely. This specimen includes other DNA sequences encoding the same CDR3. The chain has TRBV7-8 and TRBJ1-1; D unclear. In germline, CDR1 is SGHVS, CDR2 FQNEAQ. The CDR3 covers 12 residues. The CDR3 DNA reads as TGTGCCAGTAGCTTTTTAAACACTGAAGCTTTCTTT. Its translation is CASSFLNTEAFF.

Notes on this clone: A far larger clone differs by one base, so this is likely a read error. V usage is TRBV7-2 and J usage is TRBJ2-2; 7 bases match TRBD1. Germline-derived CDR1 and CDR2 are SGHTA and FQGNSA. There are 14 residues in the CDR3. The CDR3 DNA reads as TGTGCCAGCAGCTTTAACAGGGGCACCAGGGAGCTGTTTTTT. It codes for CASSFNRGTRELFF.

The genes are TRBV27 and TRBJ2-7; the match to TRBD2 covers 7 bases. J gave up 8 bases and V 5 bases, and 9 bases lay outside the gene matches. The germline V gene has CDR1 MNHEY and CDR2 SMNVEV (reference sequence). The CDR3 has 13 amino acids. CDR3 in amino acids: CASSPPERGKQYF. DNA of the CDR3: TGTGCCAGCAGTCCACCCGAGCGGGGTAAGCAGTACTTC.

Remarks on this clone: A single base is all that separates this from a far larger clone, so a read error is likely. The rearrangement joins TRBV18 to TRBJ1-5; 9 nucleotides align to TRBD1. The end of the DNA fits TRBJ2-3 better, so the J call may be wrong. From germline, CDR1 is KGHSH and CDR2 LQKENI. This CDR3 is 15 amino acids long. The CDR3 protein is CASSPDRGDNQPQYF. The CDR3 DNA reads as TGTGCCAGCTCACCAGACAGGGGGGACAATCAGCCCCAGTATTTT.

Worth noting for this clone: A far more abundant clone sits one base away, making this likely a read error. The rearrangement uses TRBV7-3 and TRBJ2-2, with 7 bases aligning to TRBD1. Germline V gene data show CDR1 as SGHTA and CDR2 as FQGTGA. This CDR3 is 15 amino acids long. CDR3 protein: CANSLGDRNTGELFF. The CDR3 DNA sequence: TGTGCCAACAGCTTAGGGGACAGAAACACCGGGGAGCTGTTTTTT. Using reference TRBV7-3 and TRBJ2-2 for the parts outside the CDR3, the full variable domain is GAGVSQTPSNKVTEKGKYVELRCDPISGHTALYWYRQSLGQGPEFLIYFQGTGAADDSGLPNDRFFAVRPEGSVSTLKIQRTERGDSAVYLCANSLGDRNTGELFFGEGSRLTVL.

J is TRBJ2-1 and V is TRBV2; the D is unclear. V lost 6 bases, J lost 2 bases, and 2 bases lay in between. Germline loops: CDR1 SNHLY, CDR2 FYNNEI. This CDR3 has 11 amino acids. CDR3 sequence (DNA): TGTGCCAGCAGGACCTACAATGAGCAGTTCTTC. Encoded protein: CASRTYNEQFF.